Below are 13 T cell receptor beta chains sequenced from a single sample in a study of blood T cell repertoires in COVID-19. Repertoires were generated with immunoSEQ multiplex PCR, while TCRdb's copy carries only in-frame clones and drops some. The top ten hold roughly 34% of the sample, which has around 160,000 clones, around 84% seen once. The sequencing input was peripheral blood. These receptors all stem from a human donor in a cohort sampled during active COVID-19.

The chain links TRBV18 to TRBJ2-7, with 7 bases matching TRBD1. With 6 bases clipped from V and 7 bases from J, the junction kept 9 bases outside the gene matches. Germline assignment: CDR1 KGHSH and CDR2 LQKENI. The CDR3 consists of 13 residues. CDR3 loop: CASSPDRTGEQYF. In DNA, the CDR3 is TGTGCCAGCTCCCCGGACAGGACGGGGGAGCAGTACTTC. The full variable domain, completed using reference TRBV18 and TRBJ2-7, is NAGVMQNPRHLVRRRGQEARLRCSPMKGHSHVYWYRQLPEEGLKFMVYLQKENIIDESGMPKERFSAEFPKEGPSILRIQQVVRGDSAAYFCASSPDRTGEQYFGPGTRLTVT.

This clone came up once. The chain carries TRBV2 and TRBJ2-5, with D perhaps matching TRBD2 (7 bases). Germline CDR1 is SNHLY and CDR2 is FYNNEI. This CDR3 has 13 residues. Trimming took 6 bases from V and 4 from J, leaving 12 bases between them. DNA of the CDR3: TGTGCCAGCAGAGGGGGGGGCAGAGAGACCCAGTACTTC. It yields the protein CASRGGGRETQYF.

V and J are TRBV4-3 and TRBJ2-7; 10 nucleotides align to TRBD2. Trimming cost V 0 bases and J 3 bases; bases outside gene matches: 11. From germline, CDR1 is LGHNA and CDR2 YSLEER. There are 18 residues in the CDR3. This CDR3 is CASSQDISGGHYNYEQYF. CDR3 nucleotides: TGCGCCAGCAGCCAAGATATTAGCGGGGGGCATTACAACTACGAGCAGTACTTC.

This rearrangement joins TRBV5-1 to TRBJ2-1; 8 nucleotides line up with TRBD2. CDR3 length equals 16 residues. Germline V lookup: CDR1 SGHRS, CDR2 YFSETQ. V lost 3 bases, J lost 0 bases, and 5 bases stayed unmatched. CDR3 loop: CASSSSGGSSYNEQFF. The CDR3 DNA is TGCGCCAGCAGCTCGAGCGGGGGCAGCTCCTACAATGAGCAGTTCTTC.

This chain connects TRBV27 to TRBJ1-1, with 8 bases matching TRBD1. Germline trimming cut 5 bases from V and 1 base from J; bases unmatched to any gene: 6. There are 15 residues in the CDR3. Germline loops: CDR1 MNHEY, CDR2 SMNVEV (reference sequence). CDR3 in DNA: TGTGCCAGCAGTAAACCCGGGACAGGGAACACTGAAGCTTTCTTT. This gives the protein CASSKPGTGNTEAFF.

The CDR3 is CASRIGTAQETQYF. CDR3 DNA sequence: TGTGCCAGCAGGATAGGGACAGCTCAAGAGACCCAGTACTTC. The V call is TRBV2, the J call TRBJ2-5; TRBD1 agrees at 7 bases. Germline values: CDR1 SNHLY, CDR2 FYNNEI. V trimming: 6 bases; J trimming: 2 bases; junction bases outside the gene matches: 6. The CDR3 is 14 residues long. The entire variable domain, with the rest obtained from reference TRBV2 and TRBJ2-5, is as follows: EPEVTQTPSHQVTQMGQEVILRCVPISNHLYFYWYRQILGQKVEFLVSFYNNEISEKSEIFDDQFSVERPDGSNFTLKIRSTKLEDSAMYFCASRIGTAQETQYFGPGTRLLVL.

This clone was picked up a small number of times. The chain uses TRBV7-2 and TRBJ1-2; no clear D. The CDR3 spans 12 residues. Germline CDR1 and CDR2: SGHTA and FQGNSA. V shed 4 bases and J shed 9 bases, with 12 bases lying between them. In DNA, the CDR3 is TGTGCCAGCAGCTCCTCGGCGGGTAGCTACACCTTC. Residues: CASSSSAGSYTF.

DNA for the CDR3: TGTGCCATCAGTGAGCCTCTTCGGGGGGGCACAGATACGCAGTATTTT. Translated, it gives CAISEPLRGGTDTQYF. This rearrangement joins TRBV10-3 to TRBJ2-3, with 7 bases that match TRBD2. After removal of 2 bases from V and 1 base from J, the junction contained 6 bases not matched to a gene. Germline V gene lookup returns CDR1 ENHRY and CDR2 SYGVKD. There are 16 residues in the CDR3.

The V call is TRBV29-1, the J call TRBJ2-3; 9 nucleotides align to TRBD2. The CDR3 is 15 residues long. Germline V CDR1 and CDR2: SQVTM, ANQGSEA. Unmatched junction bases numbered 9, after V lost 4 bases and J lost 4 bases. The CDR3 region has the DNA TGCAGCGTTGGGGGACTAGCCCCAGGGGCAGATACGCAGTATTTT. Protein product: CSVGGLAPGADTQYF.

This chain joins TRBV7-9 and TRBJ1-1; no reliable D call. This CDR3 is built from 12 residues. The V and J ends lost 4 bases and 4 bases respectively, with 7 bases between them. Germline V CDR1 and CDR2: SEHNR, FQNEAQ (reference sequence). In nucleotides, the CDR3 is TGTGCCAGCAGCTCAAAGAGCACTGAAGCTTTCTTT. Its protein is CASSSKSTEAFF.

V gene TRBV4-1 combines with J gene TRBJ2-7; perhaps TRBD1 as D (5 bases). The CDR3 totals 14 residues. CDR1 is MGHRA and CDR2 is YSYEKL in the germline V gene. V was cut by 4 bases and J by 2 bases, with 12 bases left in between. The CDR3 DNA reads TGCGCCAGCAGCCCAAAGGACATCCCCTACGAGCAGTACTTC. Encoded protein: CASSPKDIPYEQYF.

CDR3 coding DNA: TGTGCCAGCACCCTCGGGGGGCATGGGGGTGGCTACACCTTC. Translated: CASTLGGHGGGYTF. The chain carries TRBV7-2 and TRBJ1-2; TRBD1 is a possible D gene (6 bases). Trimming shortened V by 7 bases and J by 7 bases, and 19 bases separated the two germline ends. The germline V gene encodes CDR1 SGHTA and CDR2 FQGNSA. This CDR3 region has 14 residues.

This chain uses TRBV10-2 with TRBJ2-7; D is possibly TRBD2 (6 bases). CDR3 size: 17 residues. CDR1 and CDR2 from the germline V gene are WSHSY and SAAADI. With 5 bases removed from V and 0 bases from J, the gap between germline ends came to 20 bases. The CDR3 sequence is CASSSPPNWGGSYEQYF. For the CDR3, the DNA is TGCGCCAGCAGTTCTCCCCCCAACTGGGGAGGCTCCTACGAGCAGTACTTC.